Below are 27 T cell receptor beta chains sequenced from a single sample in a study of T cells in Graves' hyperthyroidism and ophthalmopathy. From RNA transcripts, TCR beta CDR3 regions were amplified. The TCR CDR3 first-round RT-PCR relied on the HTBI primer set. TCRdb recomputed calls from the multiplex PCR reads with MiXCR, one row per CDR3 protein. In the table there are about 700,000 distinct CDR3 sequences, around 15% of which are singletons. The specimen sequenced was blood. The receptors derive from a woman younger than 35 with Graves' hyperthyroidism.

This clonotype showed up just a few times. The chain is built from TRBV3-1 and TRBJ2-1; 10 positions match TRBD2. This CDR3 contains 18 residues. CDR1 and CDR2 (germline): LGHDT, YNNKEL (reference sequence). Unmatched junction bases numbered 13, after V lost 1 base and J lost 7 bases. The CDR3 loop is CASSQVEQGLARPNEQFF. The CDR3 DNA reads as TGTGCCAGCAGCCAAGTCGAGCAGGGACTAGCGCGACCAAATGAGCAGTTCTTC.

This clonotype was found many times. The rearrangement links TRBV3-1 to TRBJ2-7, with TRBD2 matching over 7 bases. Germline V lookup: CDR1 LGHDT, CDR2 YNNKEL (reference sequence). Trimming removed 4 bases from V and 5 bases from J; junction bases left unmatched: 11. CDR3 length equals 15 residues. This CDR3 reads CASSPLGRETHEQYF. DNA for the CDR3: TGTGCCAGCAGCCCCCTGGGGCGGGAGACCCACGAGCAGTACTTC.

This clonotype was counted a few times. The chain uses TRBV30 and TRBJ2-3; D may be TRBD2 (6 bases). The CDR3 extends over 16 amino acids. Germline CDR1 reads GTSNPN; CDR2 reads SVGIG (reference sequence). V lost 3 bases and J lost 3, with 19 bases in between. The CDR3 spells CAWSPLQLARTDTQYF. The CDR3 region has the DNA TGTGCCTGGAGCCCCCTTCAACTAGCCCGGACAGATACGCAGTATTTT.

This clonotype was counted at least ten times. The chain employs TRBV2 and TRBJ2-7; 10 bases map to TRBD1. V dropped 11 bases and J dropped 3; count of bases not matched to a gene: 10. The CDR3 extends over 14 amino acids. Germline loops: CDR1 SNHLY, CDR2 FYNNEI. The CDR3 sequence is CAFGQGGRGYEQYF. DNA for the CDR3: TGTGCCTTTGGACAGGGGGGACGAGGCTACGAGCAGTACTTC.

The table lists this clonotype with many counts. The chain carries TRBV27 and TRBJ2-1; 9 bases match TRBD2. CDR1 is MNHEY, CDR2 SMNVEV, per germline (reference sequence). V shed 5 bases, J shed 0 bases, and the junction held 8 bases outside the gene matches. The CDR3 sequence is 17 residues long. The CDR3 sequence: CASSPLTSGSSYNEQFF. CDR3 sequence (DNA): TGTGCCAGCAGTCCCTTGACTAGCGGAAGCTCCTACAATGAGCAGTTCTTC.

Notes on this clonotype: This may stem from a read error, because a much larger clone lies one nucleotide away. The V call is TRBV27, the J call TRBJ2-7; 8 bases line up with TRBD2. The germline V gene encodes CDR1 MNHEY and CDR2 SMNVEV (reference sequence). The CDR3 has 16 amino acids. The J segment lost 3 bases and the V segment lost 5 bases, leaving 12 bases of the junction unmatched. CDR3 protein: CASSSPGASGFYEQYF. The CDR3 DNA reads TGTGCCAGCAGTAGCCCCGGGGCTAGCGGGTTCTACGAGCAGTACTTC.

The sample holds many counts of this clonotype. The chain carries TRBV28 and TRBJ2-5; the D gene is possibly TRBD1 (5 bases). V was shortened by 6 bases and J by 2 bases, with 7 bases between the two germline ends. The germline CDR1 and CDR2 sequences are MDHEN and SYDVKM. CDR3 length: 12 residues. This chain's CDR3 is CASRGPQETQYF. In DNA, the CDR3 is TGTGCCAGCAGGGGGCCTCAAGAGACCCAGTACTTC. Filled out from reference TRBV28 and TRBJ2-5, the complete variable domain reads DVKVTQSSRYLVKRTGEKVFLECVQDMDHENMFWYRQDPGLGLRLIYFSYDVKMKEKGDIPEGYSVSREKKERFSLILESASTNQTSMYLCASRGPQETQYFGPGTRLLVL.

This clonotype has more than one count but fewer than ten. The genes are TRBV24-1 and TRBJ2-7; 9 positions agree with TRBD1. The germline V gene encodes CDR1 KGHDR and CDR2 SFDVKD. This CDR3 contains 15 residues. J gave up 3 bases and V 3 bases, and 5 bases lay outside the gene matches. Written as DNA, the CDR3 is TGTGCCACCAGTGATGGGGGACAGGGCGGCTACGAGCAGTACTTC. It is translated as CATSDGGQGGYEQYF.

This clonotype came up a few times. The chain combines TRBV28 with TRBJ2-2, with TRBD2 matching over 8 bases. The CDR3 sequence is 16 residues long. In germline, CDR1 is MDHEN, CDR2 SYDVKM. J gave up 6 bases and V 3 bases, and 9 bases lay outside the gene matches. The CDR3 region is CASSFPSGREAGELFF. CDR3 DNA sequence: TGTGCCAGCAGTTTCCCCAGCGGGAGAGAAGCCGGGGAGCTGTTTTTT.

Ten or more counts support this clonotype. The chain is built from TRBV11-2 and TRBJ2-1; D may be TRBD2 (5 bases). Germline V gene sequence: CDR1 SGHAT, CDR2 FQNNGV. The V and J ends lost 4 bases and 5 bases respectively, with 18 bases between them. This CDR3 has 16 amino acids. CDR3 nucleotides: TGTGCCAGCAGCTCCCTGGACTGGGCGAACCACAATGAGCAGTTCTTC. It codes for CASSSLDWANHNEQFF.

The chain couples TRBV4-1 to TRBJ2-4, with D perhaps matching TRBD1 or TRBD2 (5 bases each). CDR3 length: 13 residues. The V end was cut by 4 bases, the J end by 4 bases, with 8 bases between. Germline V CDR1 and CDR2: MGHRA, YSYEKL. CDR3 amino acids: CASSPGGKNIQYF. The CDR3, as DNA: TGCGCCAGCAGCCCTGGGGGTAAAAACATTCAGTACTTC.

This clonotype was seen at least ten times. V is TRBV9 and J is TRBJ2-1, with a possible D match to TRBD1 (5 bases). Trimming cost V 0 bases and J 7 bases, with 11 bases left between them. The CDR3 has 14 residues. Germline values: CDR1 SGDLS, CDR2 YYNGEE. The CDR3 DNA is TGTGCCAGCAGCGTAGACCTGAAGGGGAATGAGCAGTTCTTC. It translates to CASSVDLKGNEQFF.

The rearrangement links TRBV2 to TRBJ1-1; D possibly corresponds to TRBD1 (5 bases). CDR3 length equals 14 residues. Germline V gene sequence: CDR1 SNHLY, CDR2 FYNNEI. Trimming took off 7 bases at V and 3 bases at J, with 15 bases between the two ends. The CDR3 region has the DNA TGTGCCAGCATAGGACCGGGAGGGGACACTGAAGCTTTCTTT. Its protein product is CASIGPGGDTEAFF.

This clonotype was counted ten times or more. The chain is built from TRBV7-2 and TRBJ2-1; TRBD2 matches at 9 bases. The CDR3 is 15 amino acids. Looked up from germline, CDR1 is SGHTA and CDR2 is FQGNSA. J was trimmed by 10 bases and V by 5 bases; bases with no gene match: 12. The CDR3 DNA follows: TGTGCCAGCAGCGTGACTAGCGGACGTCCGGGGGAGCAGTTCTTC. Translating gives CASSVTSGRPGEQFF.

CDR3 sequence (DNA): TGCAGCGTCGGGTCGGAGGGTCGTCGCTACACCTTC. Translated: CSVGSEGRRYTF. This chain uses TRBV29-1 with TRBJ1-2, with D uncertain. V was cut by 6 bases and J by 9 bases, with 17 bases left in between. Germline values: CDR1 SQVTM, CDR2 ANQGSEA. CDR3 length: 12 amino acids. Drawing the rest from reference TRBV29-1 and TRBJ1-2, the complete variable domain is SAVISQKPSRDICQRGTSLTIQCQVDSQVTMMFWYRQQPGQSLTLIATANQGSEATYESGFVIDKFPISRPNLTFSTLTVSNMSPEDSSIYLCSVGSEGRRYTFGSGTRLTVV.

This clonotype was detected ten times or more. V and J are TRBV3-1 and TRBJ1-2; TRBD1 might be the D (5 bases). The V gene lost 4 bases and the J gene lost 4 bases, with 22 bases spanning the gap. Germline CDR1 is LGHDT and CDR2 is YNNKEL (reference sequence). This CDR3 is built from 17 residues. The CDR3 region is CASSPFHGSDSSYGYTF. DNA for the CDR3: TGTGCCAGCAGCCCTTTTCATGGCAGCGACAGTTCCTATGGCTACACCTTC. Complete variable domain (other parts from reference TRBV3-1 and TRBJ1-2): DTAVSQTPKYLVTQMGNDKSIKCEQNLGHDTMYWYKQDSKKFLKIMFSYNNKELIINETVPNRFSPKSPDKAHLNLHINSLELGDSAVYFCASSPFHGSDSSYGYTFGSGTRLTVV.

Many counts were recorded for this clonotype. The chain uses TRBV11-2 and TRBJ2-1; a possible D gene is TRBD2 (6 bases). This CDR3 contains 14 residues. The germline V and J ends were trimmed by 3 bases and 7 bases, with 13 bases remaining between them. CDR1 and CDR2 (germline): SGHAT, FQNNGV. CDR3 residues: CASSFTGGRNEQFF. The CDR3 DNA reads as TGTGCCAGCAGCTTTACCGGAGGGAGGAATGAGCAGTTCTTC.

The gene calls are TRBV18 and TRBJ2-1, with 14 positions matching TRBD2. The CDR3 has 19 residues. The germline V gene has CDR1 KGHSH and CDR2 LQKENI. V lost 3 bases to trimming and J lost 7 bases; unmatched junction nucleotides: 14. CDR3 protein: CASSPLIIGTSGRRNEQFF. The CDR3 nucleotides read TGTGCCAGCTCACCTCTAATCATAGGGACTAGCGGGAGAAGGAATGAGCAGTTCTTC. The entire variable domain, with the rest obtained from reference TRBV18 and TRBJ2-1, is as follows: NAGVMQNPRHLVRRRGQEARLRCSPMKGHSHVYWYRQLPEEGLKFMVYLQKENIIDESGMPKERFSAEFPKEGPSILRIQQVVRGDSAAYFCASSPLIIGTSGRRNEQFFGPGTRLTVL.

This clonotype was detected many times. The CDR3 nucleotides read TGTGCCAGCTCACCCGGGGTAGGAAAAGCGGAGAACAATGAGCAGTTCTTC. It yields the protein CASSPGVGKAENNEQFF. The V call is TRBV18, the J call TRBJ2-1, with a weak D call TRBD2 (5 bases). Looked up from germline, CDR1 is KGHSH and CDR2 is LQKENI. Between the trimmed V and J ends, which lost 3 bases and 5 bases, there was a span of 20 bases. CDR3 size: 17 residues.

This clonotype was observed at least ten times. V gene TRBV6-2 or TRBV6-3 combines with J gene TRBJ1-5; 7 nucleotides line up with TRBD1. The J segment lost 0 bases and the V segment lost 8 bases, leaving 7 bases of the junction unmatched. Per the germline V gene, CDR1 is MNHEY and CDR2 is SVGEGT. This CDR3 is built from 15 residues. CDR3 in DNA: TGTGCCAGCCGGAAAGGGGGCCTTAGCAATCAGCCCCAGCATTTT. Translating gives CASRKGGLSNQPQHF.

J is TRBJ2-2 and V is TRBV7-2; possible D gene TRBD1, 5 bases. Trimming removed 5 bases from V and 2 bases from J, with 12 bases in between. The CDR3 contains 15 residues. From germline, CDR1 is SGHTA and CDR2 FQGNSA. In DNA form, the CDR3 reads TGTGCCAGCAGCCTGGGGCGGATCAACACCGGGGAGCTGTTTTTT. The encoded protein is CASSLGRINTGELFF.

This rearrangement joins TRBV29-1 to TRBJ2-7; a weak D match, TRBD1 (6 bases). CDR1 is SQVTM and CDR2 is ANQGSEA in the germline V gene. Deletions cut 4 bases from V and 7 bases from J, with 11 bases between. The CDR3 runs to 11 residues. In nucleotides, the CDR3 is TGCAGCGTTGGCCCAGGGGAAGAGCAGTACTTC. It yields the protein CSVGPGEEQYF.

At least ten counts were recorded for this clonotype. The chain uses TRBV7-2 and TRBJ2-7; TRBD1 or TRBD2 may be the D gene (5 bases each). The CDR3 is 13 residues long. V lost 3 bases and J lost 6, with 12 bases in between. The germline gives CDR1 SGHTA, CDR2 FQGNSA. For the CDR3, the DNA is TGTGCCAGCAGCTTCCCATGGGGGTCCGAGCAGTACTTC. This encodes CASSFPWGSEQYF.

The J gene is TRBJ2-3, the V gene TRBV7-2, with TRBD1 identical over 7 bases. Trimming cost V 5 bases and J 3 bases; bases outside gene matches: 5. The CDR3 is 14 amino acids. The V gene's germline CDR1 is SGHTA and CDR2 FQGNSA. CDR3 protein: CASSVRQGTDTQYF. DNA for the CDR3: TGTGCCAGCAGCGTGAGACAGGGAACAGATACGCAGTATTTT. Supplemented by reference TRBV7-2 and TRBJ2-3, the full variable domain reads GAGVSQSPSNKVTEKGKDVELRCDPISGHTALYWYRQSLGQGLEFLIYFQGNSAPDKSGLPSDRFSAERTGGSVSTLTIQRTQQEDSAVYLCASSVRQGTDTQYFGPGTRLTVL.

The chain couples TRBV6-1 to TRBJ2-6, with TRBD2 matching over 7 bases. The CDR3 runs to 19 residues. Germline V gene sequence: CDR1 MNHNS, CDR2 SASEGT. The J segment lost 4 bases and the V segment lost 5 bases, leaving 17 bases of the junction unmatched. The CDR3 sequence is CASSSHSGLLSLGANVLTF. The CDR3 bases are TGTGCCAGCAGTAGCCACTCGGGACTACTTTCTCTCGGGGCCAACGTCCTGACTTTC.

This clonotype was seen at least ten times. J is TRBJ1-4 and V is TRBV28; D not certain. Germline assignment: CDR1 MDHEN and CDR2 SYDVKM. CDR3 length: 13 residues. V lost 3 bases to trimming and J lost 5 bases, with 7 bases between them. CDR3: CASSLAENEKLFF. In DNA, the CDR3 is TGTGCCAGCAGTTTGGCAGAAAATGAAAAACTGTTTTTT.

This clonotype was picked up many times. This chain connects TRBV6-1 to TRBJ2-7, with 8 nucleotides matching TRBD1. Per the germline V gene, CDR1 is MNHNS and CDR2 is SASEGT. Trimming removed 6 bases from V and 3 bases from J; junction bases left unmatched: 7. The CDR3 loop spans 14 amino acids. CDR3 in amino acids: CASRKLDRGYEQYF. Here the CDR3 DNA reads TGTGCCAGCAGAAAGCTAGACAGGGGCTACGAGCAGTACTTC.